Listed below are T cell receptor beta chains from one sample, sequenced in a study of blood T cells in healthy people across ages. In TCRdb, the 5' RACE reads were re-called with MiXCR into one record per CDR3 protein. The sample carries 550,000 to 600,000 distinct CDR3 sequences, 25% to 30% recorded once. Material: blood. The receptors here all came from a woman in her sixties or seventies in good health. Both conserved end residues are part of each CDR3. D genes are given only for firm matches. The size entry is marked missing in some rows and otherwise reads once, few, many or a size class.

TGTGCCAGCAGTTACTTAACAGGGGGTACCCCCTGGGCTGAAGCTTTCTTT,CASSYLTGGTPWAEAFF,TRBV6-2/TRBV6-3,TRBD1,-,TRBJ1-1
TGCAGTGGAGAGGGACAGGGCTACGAGCAGTACTTC,CSGEGQGYEQYF,TRBV20-1,TRBD1,-,TRBJ2-7
TGTGCCAGCAGTGAACTAGCGGGGGCGGCGACCCAGTACTTC,CASSELAGAATQYF,TRBV2,TRBD2,-,TRBJ2-5
TGCAGCGCAAACAGGGGCCCGGAGACCCAGTACTTC,CSANRGPETQYF,TRBV29-1,TRBD1,many,TRBJ2-5
TGTGCCAGCAGCCCGAGTCCGGGACAACTTGGGATGAACACTGAAGCTTTCTTT,CASSPSPGQLGMNTEAFF,TRBV7-9,-,-,TRBJ1-1
TGTGCCACCCTGACGGGGAATGAAAAACTGTTTTTT,CATLTGNEKLFF,TRBV28,-,-,TRBJ1-4
TGCAGCGTTGAAGCTTTCGGCAGGGCCTCCTACGAGCAGTACTTC,CSVEAFGRASYEQYF,TRBV29-1,-,few,TRBJ2-7
TGCGCCAGTGTACACCGGGACAGGGAGACAGATACGCAGTATTTT,CASVHRDRETDTQYF,TRBV5-1,TRBD1,few,TRBJ2-3
TGTGCCAGCAGCCCTCCGGGAACCCAAGAGACCCAGTACTTC,CASSPPGTQETQYF,TRBV9,-,-,TRBJ2-5
TGTGCCAGCAGCCAAGACTACACGTCCTACGAGCAGTACTTC,CASSQDYTSYEQYF,TRBV4-2,-,-,TRBJ2-7
TGTGCCAGCAGGAGTATAGCGGGGGGGAATAATGAGCAGTTCTTC,CASRSIAGGNNEQFF,TRBV6-4,TRBD2,-,TRBJ2-1
TGTGCCAGCTCAACCGGGGCGCAAGAGACCCAGTACTTC,CASSTGAQETQYF,TRBV18,-,many,TRBJ2-5
TGTGCCAGCAGCTTTTTGACAGCAGTCACAGATACGCAGTATTTT,CASSFLTAVTDTQYF,TRBV5-8,-,-,TRBJ2-3
TGTGCCAGCAGCGGAGTGGGAAGCGGGGAGCTGTTTTTT,CASSGVGSGELFF,TRBV6-6,-,once,TRBJ2-2
TGCGCCAGCAGCCAGCCAAGAACGAATCGCTACTACGAGCAGTACTTC,CASSQPRTNRYYEQYF,TRBV4-1,-,-,TRBJ2-7
TGCGCCAGCAGGGTTACCCATGAGGGCACTGAAGCTTTCTTT,CASRVTHEGTEAFF,TRBV5-1,-,few,TRBJ1-1
TGCGCCAGCAGCTCACCCGGGACAGGGAACACTGAAGCTTTCTTT,CASSSPGTGNTEAFF,TRBV5-1,TRBD1,few,TRBJ1-1
TGTGCCAGCAGCTTAACCGGGACACCCTACAATGAGCAGTTCTTC,CASSLTGTPYNEQFF,TRBV7-3,-,-,TRBJ2-1
TGTGCCAGCAGCGTAGGCTCAAGCGGGGGGCGACAAGAGACCCAGTACTTC,CASSVGSSGGRQETQYF,TRBV9,TRBD2,-,TRBJ2-5
TGCGCCAGCAGCCAAGCAACGGCAATCTACGAGCAGTACTTC,CASSQATAIYEQYF,TRBV4-1,-,-,TRBJ2-7
TGTGCCAGCAGTTACTCGAGGGAATCCGCTTTATTC,CASSYSRESALF,TRBV6-2/TRBV6-3,-,few,TRBJ2-1
TGTGCCAGCAGTTTAGGAACGGGGAATGAGCAGTTCTTC,CASSLGTGNEQFF,TRBV7-2,-,-,TRBJ2-1
TGCGCCAGCAGCCAAGACACAGCGAACCAGGAGCAGTTCTTC,CASSQDTANQEQFF,TRBV4-1,-,-,TRBJ2-1
TGCGCCAGCAGCCAAGACGGCAGGGCATACGAGCAGTACTTC,CASSQDGRAYEQYF,TRBV4-3,-,-,TRBJ2-7
TGCAGTGTTATGAGACAGCCCGCAGCTAATGAAAAACTGTTTTTT,CSVMRQPAANEKLFF,TRBV20-1,-,-,TRBJ1-4
TGCAGCGTTATTAACAGACACAACACTGAAGCTTGCTTT,CSVINRHNTEACF,TRBV29-1,-,-,TRBJ1-1
TGTGCCAGCAGCTTAGCTATGGGCGGCACAGATACGCAGTATTTT,CASSLAMGGTDTQYF,TRBV7-9,-,-,TRBJ2-3
TGTGCCAGCAGCTTGTTGGGGGGGCCTGTTTCCCGCGAGCAGTACTTC,CASSLLGGPVSREQYF,TRBV7-2,-,few,TRBJ2-7
TGCGCCAGCAGCCAAATCACAGGGAGGGACAATGAGCAGTTCTTC,CASSQITGRDNEQFF,TRBV4-3,-,-,TRBJ2-1
TGCGCCAGCCACTATGGTACTAGCGGAGAAGAGACCCAGTACTTC,CASHYGTSGEETQYF,TRBV5-1,TRBD2,-,TRBJ2-5
TGTGCCAGCAGCTCCGCCGGGACAGGCGAAGAGACCCAGTACTTC,CASSSAGTGEETQYF,TRBV7-2,TRBD1,-,TRBJ2-5
TGCAGTGCTAGGAGGAGAAACACAGATACGCAGTATTTT,CSARRRNTDTQYF,TRBV20-1,-,few,TRBJ2-3
TGCGCCAGCAGCACCGGGACAGACTCCCAAGAGACCCAGTACTTC,CASSTGTDSQETQYF,TRBV5-1,TRBD1,-,TRBJ2-5
TGCAGTGCTAGTAGACTAGCGGGGGCCTTGGAGCAGTACTTC,CSASRLAGALEQYF,TRBV20-1,TRBD2,-,TRBJ2-7
TGTGCCAGCAGCTTGTCAGGGGTTCTTAATTCACCCCTCCACTTT,CASSLSGVLNSPLHF,TRBV5-8,-,-,TRBJ1-6
TGTGCCAGCAGCCTAAACAGGGGCCCGCTCCCCTATAGCAATCAGCCCCAGCATTTT,CASSLNRGPLPYSNQPQHF,TRBV7-3,TRBD1,-,TRBJ1-5
TGTGCCAGCAGCAGGACTAGCGGGGGGGCGGAGACCCAGTACTTC,CASSRTSGGAETQYF,TRBV2,TRBD2,-,TRBJ2-5
TGTGCCAGCAGCCCAAAAGCAGGGCCCTACTATGGCTACACCTTC,CASSPKAGPYYGYTF,TRBV27,-,few,TRBJ1-2
TGTGCCAGCAGCCCGATCGGACTGCTCGGATACCAAGAGACCCAGTACTTC,CASSPIGLLGYQETQYF,TRBV7-2,-,-,TRBJ2-5
TGCAGTGCTAGAAAAACAGGGACGGTTGGGGGCTACACCTTC,CSARKTGTVGGYTF,TRBV20-1,-,-,TRBJ1-2
TGTGCCATCAGTGGGACAGGGGGCCCAGGCACTGAAGCTTTCTTT,CAISGTGGPGTEAFF,TRBV10-3,TRBD1,few,TRBJ1-1
TGTGCCAGCAGGTCCGGGACAGGGCCCTATGGCTACACCTTC,CASRSGTGPYGYTF,TRBV2,TRBD1,few,TRBJ1-2
TGTGCCAGCAGTTTACAGCCGGGACTAGAAGGGCGGAATGAGCAGTTCTTC,CASSLQPGLEGRNEQFF,TRBV12-3/TRBV12-4,TRBD2,-,TRBJ2-1
TGTGCCAACGAGGGGAACACTGAAGCTTTCTTT,CANEGNTEAFF,TRBV27,-,-,TRBJ1-1
TGTGCCAGCAGTCTACGCGGGGGGCATTACAATGAGCAGTTCTTC,CASSLRGGHYNEQFF,TRBV6-5,TRBD2,-,TRBJ2-1
TGCAGCGTTGTATTAGGACAGGGGAGCCAGCCCCAGCATTTT,CSVVLGQGSQPQHF,TRBV29-1,TRBD1,many,TRBJ1-5
TGTGCCAGCAGTTCCCTTCCCTCGGGACAGGGTCAGCCCCAGCATTTT,CASSSLPSGQGQPQHF,TRBV6-2/TRBV6-3,TRBD1,-,TRBJ1-5
TGTGCCAGCAGCCCCGCCCCCGGAATCTATGGCTACACCTTC,CASSPAPGIYGYTF,TRBV9,-,-,TRBJ1-2
TGCGCCAGCAGCCCCCCGTCATTTAATGAAAAACTGTTTTTT,CASSPPSFNEKLFF,TRBV5-1,-,-,TRBJ1-4
TGTGCCAGCAGCTTCTTGGGAGGGCGAGCGGGCTACACCTTC,CASSFLGGRAGYTF,TRBV7-2,-,-,TRBJ1-2
TGTGCCAGCAGTCCTTCAGGTAGCACAGATACGCAGTATTTT,CASSPSGSTDTQYF,TRBV6-6,-,many,TRBJ2-3
TGTGCCAGCAGCGTTCGGGGAGCGGGGGAATACAATGAGCAGTTCTTC,CASSVRGAGEYNEQFF,TRBV9,TRBD2,-,TRBJ2-1
TGTGCCAGCAGCTCGAGCGGGGGGGCCTACATAGACCTTCGGGAGACCCAGTACTTC,CASSSSGGAYIDLRETQYF,TRBV11-2,TRBD2,few,TRBJ2-5
TGCAGTGCCACGTGGAGGGGGGTTTACCTGGCGCAGTTCTTC,CSATWRGVYLAQFF,TRBV20-1,-,many,TRBJ2-1
TGTGCCAGCAGCTTAGGGGTCAGTAAGACCCAGTACTTC,CASSLGVSKTQYF,TRBV7-2,-,few,TRBJ2-5
TGTGCCAGCAGCCCCAAAGGGACTAGTACAGATACGCAGTATTTT,CASSPKGTSTDTQYF,TRBV6-2/TRBV6-3,TRBD2,-,TRBJ2-3
TGTGCCAGCCCCCGCGGAGACACTGAAGCTTTCTTT,CASPRGDTEAFF,TRBV7-6,-,-,TRBJ1-1
TGCGCCAGCAGCTTGGAAGGGGTACAAGAGACCCAGTACTTC,CASSLEGVQETQYF,TRBV5-1,-,few,TRBJ2-5
TGTGCCAGCAGCCTCAGAGCGGGGGTCTCGGGTGGCGCCGGGGAGCTGTTTTTT,CASSLRAGVSGGAGELFF,TRBV7-2,TRBD2,many,TRBJ2-2